One and the same sample provided the 9 T cell receptor beta chains below, sequenced in a study of shared clonotypes between healthy human individuals. TCRdb keeps only in-frame clones here, not all; method: immunoSEQ multiplex PCR. The table has over a million clones, roughly 74% seen once. Sequenced input: memory CD4+ T cells from PBMCs. Described subset: CD45RA-negative fraction. Receptors were obtained from a man in his late teens or twenties in good health. Some clones in this sample may be carry-over from other donors' samples.

The chain employs TRBV6-1 and TRBJ1-5; TRBD1 is a possible D gene (5 bases). Trimming pared 11 bases from V and 3 bases from J, leaving 20 bases between. Germline CDR1 and CDR2: MNHNS and SASEGT. The CDR3 covers 15 residues. CDR3: CAALGGDSLNQPQHF. The CDR3 DNA is TGTGCCGCCCTCGGTGGGGACTCGCTCAATCAGCCCCAGCATTTT.

CDR3 in DNA: TGCGCCAGCAGCAACTCTGGACAGGGCCCTAATGAAAAACTGTTTTTT. Its translation: CASSNSGQGPNEKLFF. V gene TRBV5-1 combines with J gene TRBJ1-4; 8 bases fit TRBD1. This CDR3 is built from 16 residues. Looked up from germline, CDR1 is SGHRS and CDR2 is YFSETQ. The V segment lost 4 bases and the J segment 3 bases; nucleotides outside the gene matches: 8.

The CDR3 region has the DNA TGTGCCAGCAGCCTGCGCCTAGCGGAATACAATGAGCAGTTCTTC. Residues: CASSLRLAEYNEQFF. This rearrangement joins TRBV11-2 to TRBJ2-1; 7 bases line up with TRBD2. Per germline, CDR1 SGHAT and CDR2 FQNNGV. There are 15 residues in the CDR3. The ends lost 5 bases at V and 4 bases at J; junction bases unmatched: 8.

Details on this clone: A read error is possible here, since a much larger clone lies one base away. The same CDR3 can be traced to other DNA sequences in this sample. The rearrangement links TRBV19 to TRBJ2-5; D uncertain. The J call is uncertain, as TRBJ2-7 better fits the DNA end. The length of the CDR3 is 11 residues. Germline loops: CDR1 LNHDA, CDR2 SQIVND (reference sequence). The CDR3 is CASSHGIEQYF. The CDR3 nucleotides are TGTGCTAGTAGTCATGGGATCGAGCAGTACTTC.

The chain employs TRBV25-1 and TRBJ1-3; no clear D gene. V lost 0 bases and J 2 bases, leaving 14 bases between the germline ends. CDR1 and CDR2 from the germline V gene are MGHDK and SYGVNS. This CDR3 has 17 amino acids. The CDR3 spells CASSEYAVAGAGNTIYF. The CDR3 DNA is TGTGCCAGCAGTGAATACGCGGTAGCTGGTGCTGGAAACACCATATATTTT.

The chain recombines TRBV7-8 with TRBJ1-2, with TRBD1 identical over 7 bases. V was pared by 5 bases and J by 4 bases, with 7 bases of the junction left unmatched. The CDR3 spans 14 residues. Looked up from germline, CDR1 is SGHVS and CDR2 is FQNEAQ. As DNA, the CDR3 is TGTGCCAGCAGCCAGAACAGGGGTCCCTATGGCTACACCTTC. Translated: CASSQNRGPYGYTF.

DNA for the CDR3: TGTGCCAGCAGCCCTGCCAGGGCCTACTATGGCTACACCTTC. It is translated as CASSPARAYYGYTF. The chain is built from TRBV7-2 and TRBJ1-2; perhaps TRBD1 as D (5 bases). V dropped 5 bases and J dropped 3 bases, with 13 bases sitting between them. The CDR3 is 14 amino acids. Germline assignment: CDR1 SGHTA and CDR2 FQGNSA.

The chain recombines TRBV28 with TRBJ1-1; D might be TRBD1 (5 bases). Trimming pared 7 bases from V and 4 bases from J, leaving 22 bases between. The CDR3 is 16 residues long. Germline CDR1 is MDHEN and CDR2 is SYDVKM. The CDR3 nucleotides are TGTGCCAGCACCGTCCCGGGACTTTCCCGGGGCACTGAAGCTTTCTTT. This codes for CASTVPGLSRGTEAFF.

The rearrangement uses TRBV19 and TRBJ2-7; D is possibly TRBD1 (5 bases). Germline V gene data show CDR1 as LNHDA and CDR2 as SQIVND (reference sequence). The V end was cut by 6 bases, the J end by 1 base, with 16 bases between. This CDR3 spans 15 amino acids. This CDR3 is CASRDTGVGSYEQYF. The CDR3 DNA reads as TGTGCCAGTAGGGATACAGGCGTTGGGTCCTACGAGCAGTACTTC.